This T cell receptor beta chain was retrieved from a study of T-cell memory formation after mild COVID-19. Trimming pared 8 bases from V and 5 bases from J, leaving 16 bases between. Per the germline V gene, CDR1 is ENHRY and CDR2 is SYGVKD. CDR3 length: 15 residues. Constant-segment primers and 5'RACE yielded cDNA libraries for TCR alpha and TCR beta, each carrying sample barcodes and UMIs. TCRdb itself ran the 5' RACE reads through MiXCR, one entry per CDR3 protein. Of around 320,000 distinct CDR3 sequences listed, 25% to 30% are singletons. Source material: PBMCs or a T cell subset sorted from them (not recorded which). The V call is TRBV10-3, the J call TRBJ1-6, with D possibly being TRBD1 (5 bases). The sequence derives from an adult woman who had mild COVID-19 (a few samples of this study predate the infection). Cell type and time point are not known. The CDR3 DNA reads as TGTGCCATCGGGAGAGGGACTGGGGATAATTCACCCCTCCACTTT. Translating it yields CAIGRGTGDNSPLHF.